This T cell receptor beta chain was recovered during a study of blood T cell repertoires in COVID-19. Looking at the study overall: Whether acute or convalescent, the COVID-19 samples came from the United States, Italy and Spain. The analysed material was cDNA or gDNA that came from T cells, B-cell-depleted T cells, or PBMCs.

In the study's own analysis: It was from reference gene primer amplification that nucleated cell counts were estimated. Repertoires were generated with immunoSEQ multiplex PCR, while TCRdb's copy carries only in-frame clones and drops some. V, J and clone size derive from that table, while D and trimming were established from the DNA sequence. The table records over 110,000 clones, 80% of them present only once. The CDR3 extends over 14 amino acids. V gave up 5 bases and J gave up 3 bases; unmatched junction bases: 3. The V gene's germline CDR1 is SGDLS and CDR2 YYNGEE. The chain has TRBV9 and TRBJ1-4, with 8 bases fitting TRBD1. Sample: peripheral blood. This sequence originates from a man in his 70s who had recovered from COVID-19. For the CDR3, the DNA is TGTGCCAGCAGTGCAGGGGGCCCTAATGAAAAACTGTTTTTT. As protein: CASSAGGPNEKLFF.